The source of this T cell receptor (beta chain) is a study of control samples from healthy donors and cancer patients. Some clones are missing from TCRdb's copy, which holds only in-frame ones; the method was immunoSEQ multiplex PCR. The repertoire holds approximately 230,000 clones, about four fifths seen once, with about an eighth in the top ten. Trimming left V 4 bases short and J 0 bases short, with 10 bases between. The CDR3 contains 15 residues. Germline loops: CDR1 SEHNR, CDR2 FQNEAQ (reference sequence). The sequenced sample consisted of PBMCs. The chain recombines TRBV7-9 with TRBJ1-5; unclear D gene. This receptor was identified in a woman in her sixties with lung cancer. The CDR3 loop is CASSSTVYSNQPQHF. The CDR3 region has the DNA TGTGCCAGCAGCTCGACGGTGTATAGCAATCAGCCCCAGCATTTT.